These 26 T cell receptor beta chains came from one sample sequenced in a study of blood T cell repertoires in COVID-19. Profiled with immunoSEQ multiplex PCR; TCRdb holds only in-frame clones, not every one. The sample lists about 160,000 clones, roughly 80% seen once, with roughly 5% in the top ten. The sequenced sample was PBMCs or T cells enriched from blood (not recorded which). All receptors come from a woman aged 40 to 50 with acute COVID-19.

This rearrangement joins TRBV20-1 to TRBJ2-1; the D gene is possibly TRBD2 (5 bases). Germline CDR1 DFQATT, CDR2 SNEGSKA (reference sequence). The CDR3 is 10 amino acids. V was clipped by 6 bases and J by 10 bases, with 10 bases between them. As DNA, the CDR3 is TGCAGTGCGGCGGGTAAGGAGCAGTTCTTC. Its translation is CSAAGKEQFF.

V and J are TRBV6-6 and TRBJ1-6, with 7 bases fitting TRBD1. CDR1 is MNHNY, CDR2 SVGAGI, per germline (reference sequence). J was trimmed by 0 bases and V by 5 bases; bases with no gene match: 13. This CDR3 is 19 amino acids long. CDR3 coding DNA: TGTGCCAGCAGTCATCCTCCAAGGACAGGCAGCTCCTATAATTCACCCCTCCACTTT. It yields the protein CASSHPPRTGSSYNSPLHF.

This chain links TRBV5-1 with TRBJ2-3; 7 bases fit TRBD2. Germline assignment: CDR1 SGHRS and CDR2 YFSETQ. Trimming at V came to 7 bases and at J to 1 base, leaving 9 bases not matched to a gene. The length of the CDR3 is 15 residues. CDR3 in DNA: TGCGCCAGCCGCCTTTCGGGAGGAGGCACAGATACGCAGTATTTT. Amino acids: CASRLSGGGTDTQYF. The entire variable domain, with the rest obtained from reference TRBV5-1 and TRBJ2-3, is as follows: KAGVTQTPRYLIKTRGQQVTLSCSPISGHRSVSWYQQTPGQGLQFLFEYFSETQRNKGNFPGRFSGRQFSNSRSEMNVSTLELGDSALYLCASRLSGGGTDTQYFGPGTRLTVL.

The chain joins TRBV5-1 to TRBJ1-1, with D uncertain. The CDR3 spans 13 residues. Germline-derived CDR1 and CDR2 are SGHRS and YFSETQ. V was pared by 0 bases and J by 6 bases, with 9 bases between. DNA of the CDR3: TGCGCCAGCAGCTTGGCCGAGGGCGCTGAAGCTTTCTTT. Its protein product is CASSLAEGAEAFF.

This chain connects TRBV19 to TRBJ2-3; no clear D gene. The CDR3 covers 14 residues. With 3 bases removed from V and 4 bases from J, the gap between germline ends came to 11 bases. Per germline, CDR1 LNHDA and CDR2 SQIVND (reference sequence). Here the CDR3 DNA reads TGTGCCAGTAGTATCTTGGGCACATCAGATACGCAGTATTTT. Residues: CASSILGTSDTQYF. The variable domain in full, with the rest retrieved from reference TRBV19 and TRBJ2-3, is DGGITQSPKYLFRKEGQNVTLSCEQNLNHDAMYWYRQDPGQGLRLIYYSQIVNDFQKGDIAEGYSVSREKKESFPLTVTSAQKNPTAFYLCASSILGTSDTQYFGPGTRLTVL.

The V call is TRBV4-1, the J call TRBJ2-7, with 11 nucleotides matching TRBD2. Germline V gives CDR1 MGHRA, CDR2 YSYEKL. The V segment lost 3 bases and the J segment 2 bases; nucleotides outside the gene matches: 3. This CDR3 region has 15 residues. The CDR3 DNA reads as TGCGCCAGCAGCCACGGGACTAGCGGCACCTACGAGCAGTACTTC. This sequence encodes CASSHGTSGTYEQYF.

This chain connects TRBV19 to TRBJ1-5; D may be TRBD1 (5 bases). The germline V and J ends were trimmed by 4 bases and 7 bases, with 14 bases remaining between them. The CDR3 contains 14 residues. CDR1 and CDR2 (germline): LNHDA, SQIVND (reference sequence). The CDR3 DNA reads TGTGCCAGTAGTACCGACGGGGGGGGGCAGCCCCAGCATTTT. This codes for CASSTDGGGQPQHF. The full variable domain, completed using reference TRBV19 and TRBJ1-5, is DGGITQSPKYLFRKEGQNVTLSCEQNLNHDAMYWYRQDPGQGLRLIYYSQIVNDFQKGDIAEGYSVSREKKESFPLTVTSAQKNPTAFYLCASSTDGGGQPQHFGDGTRLSIL.

The genes are TRBV5-1 and TRBJ2-3; a possible D gene is TRBD1 (6 bases). The length of the CDR3 is 14 residues. V lost 4 bases, J lost 2 bases, and 11 bases lay in between. Germline V CDR1 and CDR2: SGHRS, YFSETQ. The CDR3 region is CASSIGGTTDTQYF. The CDR3 DNA follows: TGCGCCAGCAGCATAGGGGGTACCACAGATACGCAGTATTTT.

This clone was detected only a few times. The gene calls are TRBV19 and TRBJ2-7; TRBD1 matches 9 bases. After removal of 4 bases from V and 1 base from J, the junction contained 8 bases not matched to a gene. The CDR3 extends over 16 amino acids. Per the germline V gene, CDR1 is LNHDA and CDR2 is SQIVND (reference sequence). The DNA for the CDR3 is TGTGCCAGTAGTAACAGGGGGCCTAGGGTGTCCTACGAGCAGTACTTC. This codes for CASSNRGPRVSYEQYF.

There are a few counts of this clone. Here the CDR3 DNA reads TGTGCCAGCAGTTTCGAGGGTTTTTCCTATGGCTACACCTTC. This translates into CASSFEGFSYGYTF. The chain links TRBV28 to TRBJ1-2; no reliable D call. The CDR3 sequence is 14 residues long. CDR1 MDHEN and CDR2 SYDVKM come from the germline V gene. V lost 3 bases and J lost 4, with 12 bases in between.

This sequence joins TRBV19 and TRBJ2-3, with D possibly being TRBD2 (6 bases). Germline-derived CDR1 and CDR2 are LNHDA and SQIVND (reference sequence). Trimming cost V 3 bases and J 2 bases, with 18 bases left between them. This CDR3 has 17 residues. The DNA for the CDR3 is TGTGCCAGTAGTATCTTGGCGGGATTTCCCTCCACAGATACGCAGTATTTT. Its protein product is CASSILAGFPSTDTQYF.

CDR3 residues: CASSPTGRSYEQYV. In DNA, the CDR3 is TGTGCCAGCAGCCCAACCGGGAGGTCCTACGAGCAGTACGTC. V usage is TRBV7-9 and J usage is TRBJ2-7, with 7 bases aligning to TRBD2. The V gene end was trimmed by 5 bases and the J gene end by 1 base; junction bases not matched to a gene: 5. The CDR3 consists of 14 residues. The germline CDR1 and CDR2 sequences are SEHNR and FQNEAQ (reference sequence).

The gene calls are TRBV14 and TRBJ1-3; TRBD1 agrees at 8 bases. Germline trimming cut 4 bases from V and 4 bases from J; bases unmatched to any gene: 3. In germline, CDR1 is SGHDN, CDR2 FVKESK. The CDR3 has 14 residues. CDR3 loop: CASSPPGGGNTIYF. The CDR3 bases are TGTGCCAGCAGCCCTCCAGGGGGCGGAAACACCATATATTTT.

The chain is built from TRBV19 and TRBJ2-1, with D possibly being TRBD1 (5 bases). The V end lost 5 bases, the J end lost 7 bases, and 15 bases lay between the germline ends. The CDR3 totals 14 residues. Germline V gene data show CDR1 as LNHDA and CDR2 as SQIVND (reference sequence). The CDR3 nucleotides are TGTGCCAGTAGTCCCCAGGGCCTAAGGAATGAGCAGTTCTTC. It encodes CASSPQGLRNEQFF.

The V call is TRBV4-1, the J call TRBJ2-7, with 7 bases identical to TRBD1. Germline V gene data show CDR1 as MGHRA and CDR2 as YSYEKL. The trim removed 0 bases at V and 5 bases at J, leaving 19 bases unmatched. The CDR3 covers 19 residues. CDR3 DNA sequence: TGCGCCAGCAGCCAAGATCAACAGGGGACGGTCTCCCTTGTGGACGAGCAGTACTTC. It specifies CASSQDQQGTVSLVDEQYF.

This sequence joins TRBV3-1 (or the pseudogene TRBV3-2) and TRBJ2-3; D is unclear. Germline values: CDR1 LGHDT, CDR2 YNNKEL (reference sequence). The CDR3 spans 14 residues. The ends were cut back, 4 bases at V and 2 bases at J, with 10 bases in the middle. CDR3 bases: TGTGCCAGCAGCCTTAAGACTGACACAGATACGCAGTATTTT. This codes for CASSLKTDTDTQYF.

Only one count was recorded for this clone. The chain links TRBV4-2 to TRBJ2-3; 8 bases agree with TRBD1. Germline lookup yields CDR1 LGHNA and CDR2 YNFKEQ. The trim removed 1 base at V and 4 bases at J, leaving 4 bases unmatched. This CDR3 region has 15 residues. CDR3 DNA sequence: TGTGCCAGCAGCCAAGTCAGGGGGCTCGCAGATACGCAGTATTTT. Its translation is CASSQVRGLADTQYF.

The V and J genes are TRBV5-1 and TRBJ2-1; 7 nucleotides match TRBD2. In germline, CDR1 is SGHRS, CDR2 YFSETQ. This CDR3 is built from 18 residues. V lost 0 bases and J lost 0; bases outside the gene matches: 9. The CDR3 DNA reads as TGCGCCAGCAGCTTGGAAGAGGCTAGCGGAAGCTCCTACAATGAGCAGTTCTTC. Amino acid sequence: CASSLEEASGSSYNEQFF. The complete variable domain, with remaining parts taken from reference TRBV5-1 and TRBJ2-1, reads KAGVTQTPRYLIKTRGQQVTLSCSPISGHRSVSWYQQTPGQGLQFLFEYFSETQRNKGNFPGRFSGRQFSNSRSEMNVSTLELGDSALYLCASSLEEASGSSYNEQFFGPGTRLTVL.

The chain combines TRBV5-1 with TRBJ2-5; TRBD1 matches at 11 bases. The J segment lost 1 base and the V segment lost 0 bases, leaving 2 bases of the junction unmatched. Germline loops: CDR1 SGHRS, CDR2 YFSETQ. CDR3 size: 16 residues. CDR3 region: CASSLEGQGAQETQYF. The CDR3 bases are TGCGCCAGCAGCTTGGAAGGACAGGGGGCCCAAGAGACCCAGTACTTC.

The chain links TRBV7-3 to TRBJ2-6, with D unresolved. Germline CDR1 SGHTA, CDR2 FQGTGA. CDR3 length: 15 amino acids. Trimming took off 7 bases at V and 0 bases at J, with 10 bases between the two ends. CDR3 DNA sequence: TGTGCCAGCACCACCGATAGCTCTGGGGCCAACGTCCTGACTTTC. Translation gives CASTTDSSGANVLTF.

V and J are TRBV6-6 and TRBJ2-7; D is perhaps TRBD2 (6 bases). The CDR3 covers 14 residues. Germline V gene lookup returns CDR1 MNHNY and CDR2 SVGAGI (reference sequence). Trimming left V 5 bases short and J 2 bases short, with 13 bases between. The CDR3 protein is CASSPGLPTYEQYV. CDR3 DNA sequence: TGTGCCAGCAGTCCGGGACTGCCAACCTACGAGCAGTACGTC.

The J gene is TRBJ2-1, the V gene TRBV27; TRBD2 matches at 12 bases. This CDR3 region has 17 residues. Germline assignment: CDR1 MNHEY and CDR2 SMNVEV (reference sequence). The trim removed 4 bases at V and 4 bases at J, leaving 8 bases unmatched. In nucleotides, the CDR3 is TGTGCCAGCAGTTCCCTTAGACTAGCGGGAGATTACAATGAGCAGTTCTTC. Translated: CASSSLRLAGDYNEQFF.

Only a few counts were recorded for this clone. The chain is built from TRBV30 and TRBJ2-1; TRBD2 matches 11 bases. The length of the CDR3 is 15 residues. V lost 2 bases and J lost 7; bases outside the gene matches: 7. Germline V gives CDR1 GTSNPN, CDR2 SVGIG (reference sequence). Written as DNA, the CDR3 is TGTGCCTGGAGTTTTTTAGCGGGAGGGCCTAATGAGCAGTTCTTC. This encodes CAWSFLAGGPNEQFF.

In its sample, this clone was seen many times. The chain couples TRBV7-9 to TRBJ2-1; 11 bases align to TRBD2. Trimming at V came to 5 bases and at J to 0 bases, leaving 6 bases not matched to a gene. The CDR3 covers 17 residues. Per the germline V gene, CDR1 is SEHNR and CDR2 is FQNEAQ (reference sequence). The CDR3: CASSTGTSGHSYNEQFF. The CDR3 DNA follows: TGTGCCAGCAGCACTGGGACTAGCGGACACTCCTACAATGAGCAGTTCTTC. The variable domain in full, completed from reference TRBV7-9 and TRBJ2-1, reads DTGVSQNPRHKITKRGQNVTFRCDPISEHNRLYWYRQTLGQGPEFLTYFQNEAQLEKSRLLSDRFSAERPKGSFSTLEIQRTEQGDSAMYLCASSTGTSGHSYNEQFFGPGTRLTVL.

Written as DNA, the CDR3 is TGCAGCGTTGAAGGGGTGGGACAGGGTAATGAAAAACTGTTTTTT. Translation gives CSVEGVGQGNEKLFF. J is TRBJ1-4 and V is TRBV29-1; TRBD1 matches at 9 bases. The ends lost 1 base at V and 4 bases at J; junction bases unmatched: 4. This CDR3 spans 15 amino acids. Germline values: CDR1 SQVTM, CDR2 ANQGSEA.

V gene TRBV6-5 combines with J gene TRBJ1-4; D is uncertain. The CDR3 is 13 residues long. The germline gives CDR1 MNHEY, CDR2 SVGAGI. Deletions cut 0 bases from V and 10 bases from J, with 9 bases between. CDR3 nucleotides: TGTGCCAGCAGTTACTCGACTGGAGGAAAACTGTTTTTT. This gives the protein CASSYSTGGKLFF.